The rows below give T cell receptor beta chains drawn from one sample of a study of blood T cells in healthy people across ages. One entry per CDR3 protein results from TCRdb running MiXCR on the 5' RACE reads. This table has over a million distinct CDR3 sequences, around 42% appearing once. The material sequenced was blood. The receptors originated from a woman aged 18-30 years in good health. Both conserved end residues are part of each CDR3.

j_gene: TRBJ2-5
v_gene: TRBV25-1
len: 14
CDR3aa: CASSDRDLPGEQYF

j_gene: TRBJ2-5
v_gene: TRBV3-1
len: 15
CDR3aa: CASSQWGGSKETQYF

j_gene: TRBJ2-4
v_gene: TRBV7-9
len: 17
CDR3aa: CASSLGGGSLAKNIQYF

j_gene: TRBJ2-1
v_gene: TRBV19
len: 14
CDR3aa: CASSSVAGSNEQFF

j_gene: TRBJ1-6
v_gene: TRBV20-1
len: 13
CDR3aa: CSARIDSNSPLHF

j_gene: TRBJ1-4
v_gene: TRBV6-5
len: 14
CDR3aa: CASSKQSIQDKLFF

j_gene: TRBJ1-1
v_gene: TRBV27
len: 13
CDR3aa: CASSSRDSFRAFF

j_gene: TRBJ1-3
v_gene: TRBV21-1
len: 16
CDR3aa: CASSNEEARSGNTIYF

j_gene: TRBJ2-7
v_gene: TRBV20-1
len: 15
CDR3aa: CSARDSRLASYEQYF

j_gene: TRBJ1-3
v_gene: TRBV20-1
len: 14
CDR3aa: CSASPAAPGNTIYF

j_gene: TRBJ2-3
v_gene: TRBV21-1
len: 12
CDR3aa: CGTVRPTDTQYF

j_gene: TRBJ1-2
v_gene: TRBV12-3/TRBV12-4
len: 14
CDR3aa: CASTGPGTDYGYTF

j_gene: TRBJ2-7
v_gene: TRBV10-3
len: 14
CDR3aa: CAISRDRVGAEQYF

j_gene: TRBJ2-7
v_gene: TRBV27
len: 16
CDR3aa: CASSSLGGGHSYEQYF

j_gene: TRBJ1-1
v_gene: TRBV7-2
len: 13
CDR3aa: CASSPRVFPEAFF

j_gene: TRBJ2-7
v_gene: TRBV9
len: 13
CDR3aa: CASSVASLNEQYF

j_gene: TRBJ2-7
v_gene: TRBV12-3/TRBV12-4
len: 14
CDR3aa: CASSMTARAYEQYF

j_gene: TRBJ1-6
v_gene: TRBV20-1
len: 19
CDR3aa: CSASPLTSVGNSYNSPLHF

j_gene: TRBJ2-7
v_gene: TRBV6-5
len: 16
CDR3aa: CASSYSETGGSYEQYF

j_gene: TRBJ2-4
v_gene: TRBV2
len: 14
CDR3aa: CASKRDPNSGEQYF

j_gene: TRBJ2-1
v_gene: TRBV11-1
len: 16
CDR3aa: CASSFVGSAGYNEQFF

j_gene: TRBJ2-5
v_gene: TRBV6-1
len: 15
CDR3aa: CASSFIHLANPEQYF

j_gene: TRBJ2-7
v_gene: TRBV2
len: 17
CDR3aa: CASSVTPARAGVYEQYF

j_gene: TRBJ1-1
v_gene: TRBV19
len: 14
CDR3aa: CASSITGGETEAFF

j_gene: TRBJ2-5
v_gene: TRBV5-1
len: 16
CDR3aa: CASSLGYRSPQETQYF

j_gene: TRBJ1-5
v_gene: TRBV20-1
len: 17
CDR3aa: CSAREGQGRYSNQPQHF

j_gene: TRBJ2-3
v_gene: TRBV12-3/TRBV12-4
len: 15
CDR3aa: CASSPSAPSTDTQYF

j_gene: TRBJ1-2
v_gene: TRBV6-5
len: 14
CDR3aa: CASSYSIKAAGYTF